The subject of this entry is one T cell receptor (beta chain). What it binds is not known. Semi-nested PCR with Nested Universal Primer A followed constant-region reverse priming of full-length variable regions. TCRdb re-analysed the 5' RACE reads in MiXCR, keeping a single row per CDR3 protein. The profile covers around 8,000 distinct CDR3 sequences, with about a third appearing a single time and roughly 6.6% taken by the ten largest. Study-wide results and limits: Tumor memory CD4+ T cell TCR gene usage was found to cluster with blood and lymph node memory CD4+ cells and with lymph node naive CD4+ cells. Tumor Tregs overlapped most with tumor, then blood, naive CD4+ cells.

Trimming took off 5 bases at V and 0 bases at J, with 5 bases between the two ends. The CDR3 extends over 11 amino acids. Germline assignment: CDR1 DFQATT and CDR2 SNEGSKA (reference sequence). This chain uses TRBV20-1 with TRBJ2-7, with D unresolved. The sequence was obtained from a female donor with breast cancer. Sequencing was performed on tumor-infiltrating memory CD4+ T cells sorted from the breast tumor. Subset specified: memory CD4+ T cells, CD4+CD45RO+CD25-. CDR3 DNA sequence: TGCAGTGCTTCCGACTCCTACGAGCAGTACTTC. Protein: CSASDSYEQYF.